Described below is a single T cell receptor beta chain sequence and its context. Original analysis: Reference gene primer amplification gave estimated nucleated cell counts. Sequencing used immunoSEQ multiplex PCR; TCRdb keeps in-frame clones, though not all of them. Clone size and the V and J calls come from that table; the DNA yielded D and trimming. The sample carries 150,000 to 200,000 clones, over 75% recorded once. Patients at the Seattle site were enrolled during active infection and followed longitudinally. This entry is derived from a study of blood T cell repertoires in COVID-19. About the study: Samples of COVID-19 (acute and convalescent) were obtained from the United States, Italy and Spain. Sample material is recorded as cDNA or gDNA derived from T cells, B-cell-depleted T cells, or PBMCs.

The CDR3 extends over 10 amino acids. Germline V gives CDR1 DFQATT, CDR2 SNEGSKA (reference sequence). The ends were cut back, 3 bases at V and 7 bases at J, with 6 bases in the middle. The chain combines TRBV20-1 with TRBJ1-1; no clear D. The sequence derives from a person between 70 and 80 years old with COVID-19, enrolled during active disease. Sequencing input: peripheral blood. CDR3 residues: CSASYGEAFF. The CDR3 DNA reads TGCAGTGCTAGTTACGGTGAAGCTTTCTTT.